This section outlines one TCR beta chain sequence together with its context. Its antigen is not identified. With 60 Vbeta and 13 Jbeta primers, the PCR was carried out. TCRdb keeps only in-frame clones here, not all; method: immunoSEQ multiplex PCR. The table shows 150,000 to 200,000 clones, with 65% to 80% occurring only once. This sample stems from a study of cytomegalovirus exposure and HLA in healthy donors. The overall study: Approximately 85 million unique TCRs from HLA-typed donors were held in an early data release. General study findings and limits: Being productive about 90% or about 30% of the time was typical of most TCR beta V segments in an earlier analysis. Analyses of presence and absence presupposed an approximately uniform sequencing depth across donors.

Unrecorded immune exposure was likely among donors, who were nominally healthy when sampled. The sequence was collected from a female donor in good health and CMV-seronegative. Sequencing was performed on PBMCs.

The CDR3 region is CASSRGRRDTEAFF. The CDR3 DNA reads as TGTGCCAGCAGCCGTGGGAGGAGGGACACTGAAGCTTTCTTT. This chain links TRBV11-3 with TRBJ1-1; no reliable D call. The CDR3 consists of 14 residues. Germline CDR1 is SGHNT and CDR2 is YENEEA. V dropped 5 bases and J dropped 3 bases, with 13 bases sitting between them.